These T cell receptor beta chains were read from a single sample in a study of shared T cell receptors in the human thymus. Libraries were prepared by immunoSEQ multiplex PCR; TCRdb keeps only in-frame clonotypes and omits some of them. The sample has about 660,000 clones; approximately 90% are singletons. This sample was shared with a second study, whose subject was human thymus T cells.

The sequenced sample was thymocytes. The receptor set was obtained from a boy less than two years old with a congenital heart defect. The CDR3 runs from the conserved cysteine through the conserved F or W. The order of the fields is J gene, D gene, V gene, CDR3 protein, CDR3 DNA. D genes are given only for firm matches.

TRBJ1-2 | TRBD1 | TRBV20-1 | CSAHRGYGYTF | TGCAGTGCTCACAGGGGGTACGGCTACACCTTC
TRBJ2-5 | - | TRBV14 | CASSQDPADSIRETQYF | TGTGCCAGCAGCCAAGATCCGGCCGACTCGATAAGGGAGACCCAGTACTTC
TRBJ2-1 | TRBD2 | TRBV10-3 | CAISGGLAENNEQFF | TGTGCCATCAGTGGTGGACTAGCAGAAAACAATGAGCAGTTCTTC
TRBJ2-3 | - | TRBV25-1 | CASQKIVGHRSTDTQYF | TGTGCCAGCCAAAAAATCGTGGGACACAGGAGCACAGATACGCAGTATTTT
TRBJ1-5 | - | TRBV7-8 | CASSPSPQDYQHF | TGTGCCAGCAGCCCGTCACCCCAGGACTACCAGCATTTT
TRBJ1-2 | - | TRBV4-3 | CASSQESRGDYGYTF | TGCGCCAGCAGCCAAGAAAGTCGGGGGGACTATGGCTACACCTTC
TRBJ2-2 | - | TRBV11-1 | CASSWVQGRNTGELFF | TGTGCCAGCAGCTGGGTACAGGGACGCAACACCGGGGAGCTGTTTTTT
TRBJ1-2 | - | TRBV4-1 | CASSQDLIGSSNGYTF | TGCGCCAGCAGCCAAGATCTCATTGGCTCCTCGAACGGCTACACCTTC
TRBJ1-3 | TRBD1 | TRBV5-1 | CASSLSPGQDSGNTIYF | TGCGCCAGCAGCTTGTCTCCAGGACAGGACTCTGGAAACACCATATATTTT
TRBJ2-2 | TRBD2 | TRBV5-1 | CASSPLLPTSGSDRTGELFF | TGCGCCAGCAGCCCCCTTCTTCCCACTAGCGGGAGCGATCGCACCGGGGAGCTGTTTTTT
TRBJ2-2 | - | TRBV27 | CASSPGGKNTGELFF | TGTGCCAGCAGTCCTGGCGGGAAAAACACCGGGGAGCTGTTTTTT
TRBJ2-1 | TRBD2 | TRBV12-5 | CARTSGRADEQFF | TGTGCTAGGACTAGCGGGAGGGCCGATGAGCAGTTCTTC
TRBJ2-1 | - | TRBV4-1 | CASSQVGRVNEQFF | TGCGCCAGCAGCCAAGTCGGCAGGGTAAATGAGCAGTTCTTC
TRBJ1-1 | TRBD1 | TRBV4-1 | CASSRGQGVAVFF | TGCGCCAGCAGCCGAGGACAGGGCGTCGCCGTTTTCTTT